This TCR beta chain comes out of a study of T-cell memory formation after mild COVID-19. Study outcomes and limitations: Clones shrinking between day 15 and 85 showed a balanced CD4/CD8 split, and those that grew later tilted toward CD4+.

Germline V gene sequence: CDR1 SGHVS, CDR2 FQNEAQ. V lost 5 bases to trimming and J lost 0 bases, with 14 bases between them. The CDR3 covers 16 residues. TCRdb reanalysed the 5' RACE reads using MiXCR and keeps one entry per CDR3 protein. The data contain a few hundred thousand distinct CDR3 sequences, 20% to 25% of them singletons. This clonotype was picked up a small number of times. Antigen specificity is unknown. This receptor was taken from a man aged 18 to 29 who had mild COVID-19 (a few samples of this study predate the infection). Cell type and time point are not known. The chain combines TRBV7-8 with TRBJ1-3; D is ambiguous. Sequencing input: PBMCs or a T cell subset sorted from them (not recorded which). The CDR3 spells CASSLKRVVSGNTIYF. In DNA form, the CDR3 reads TGTGCCAGCAGCCTAAAGCGGGTTGTCTCTGGAAACACCATATATTTT.